This record looks at one TCR beta chain sequence and its context. The V gene's germline CDR1 is MNHNY and CDR2 SVGAGI (reference sequence). V dropped 2 bases and J dropped 11 bases, with 13 bases sitting between them. This CDR3 is built from 12 residues. The sample comes from a study of blood T cell repertoires in COVID-19. About the research overall: Acute and convalescent COVID-19 specimens originated in the United States, Italy and Spain.

Original data processing: The authors estimated nucleated cell counts from reference gene primer amplification. Data came from immunoSEQ multiplex PCR; TCRdb stores just in-frame clones and leaves some out. V, J and clone size were drawn from that table, and D and trimming were deduced from the DNA. The sample records some 250,000 clones, over 65% being singletons. V and J are TRBV6-6 and TRBJ2-7; possible D gene TRBD1, 5 bases. This receptor was taken from a woman older than 75 with acute or convalescent COVID-19. Sequencing was performed on peripheral blood. The CDR3 DNA sequence: TGTGCCAGCAGTTACGGCAGGGAAGCAAAGTACTTC. It codes for CASSYGREAKYF.